This T cell receptor beta chain was captured in a study of vaccination effects on CD4 cells after COVID-19. Study-wide background: Sequencing was preceded by expansion of antigen-specific CD4+ T cells with viral peptide pools in the ViraFEST assay.

The germline gives CDR1 SGHTA, CDR2 FQGNSA. This CDR3 region has 18 residues. J lost 5 bases, V lost 3 bases, and 17 bases had no gene match. Profiled with immunoSEQ multiplex PCR; TCRdb holds only in-frame clones, not every one. The sample contains tens of thousands of clones, around 80% of which appear only once. General study points: Early timepoints after infection were absent, and convalescent patients were few in the study. Common cold coronavirus cross-reactivity was shown by only 1 of 255 vaccine-induced clones in healthy vaccinees.

CD4+ T cell isolation took place after 10 days of culture. Cells had half their medium changed to IL-2 medium on days 3 and 7. With regard to this clone: Its target is not known.

The clonotype was recovered from a human donor who received a COVID-19 vaccine. This sequence joins TRBV7-2 and TRBJ2-5; TRBD2 agrees at 8 bases. The material sequenced was CD4+ T cells from PBMCs cultured without peptide, taken before COVID-19 vaccination. The CDR3 DNA reads TGTGCCAGCAGCTTCCCTCTCGGGGGGGCCATGGGCGATGAGACCCAGTACTTC. Translation: CASSFPLGGAMGDETQYF.